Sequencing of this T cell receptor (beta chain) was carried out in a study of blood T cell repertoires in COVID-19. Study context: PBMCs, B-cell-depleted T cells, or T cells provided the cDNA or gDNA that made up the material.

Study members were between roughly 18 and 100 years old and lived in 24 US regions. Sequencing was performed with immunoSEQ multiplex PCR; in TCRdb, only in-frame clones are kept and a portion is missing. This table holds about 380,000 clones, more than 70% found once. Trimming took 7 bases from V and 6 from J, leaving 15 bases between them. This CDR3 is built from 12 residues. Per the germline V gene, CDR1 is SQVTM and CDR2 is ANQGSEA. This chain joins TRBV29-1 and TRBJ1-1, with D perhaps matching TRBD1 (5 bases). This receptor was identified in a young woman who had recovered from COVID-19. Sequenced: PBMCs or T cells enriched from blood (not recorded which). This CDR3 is CSADQGGAEAFF. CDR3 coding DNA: TGCAGCGCCGACCAGGGAGGGGCTGAAGCTTTCTTT.